This T cell receptor (beta chain) was obtained from a study of shared clonotypes between healthy human individuals (TCRdb year 2020). In terms of the full investigation: A few men and a couple of women, aged 18 to 49 years, made up the cohort. Per donor, leukapheresis produced somewhere between about 0.9 and 9 billion PBMCs. To increase sequencing depth and limit assay-specific biases, different laboratories used diverse techniques to prepare libraries and sequence TCR repertoires. To estimate repertoire size and how much clonotype sharing occurs between individuals, the study deeply sequenced the blood TCR repertoires of several healthy adults. Per donor, three plates each were used for CD4 naive and CD4 memory, two for CD8 naive, and one for CD8 memory. The study at large found these results: Sampling was restricted to blood, and TCR repertoires in tissues likely differ from the TCR repertoires found in blood. Estimated clonotype richness was generally larger for naive than for memory subsets. Compared with non-shared clonotypes, clonotypes shared by all four sorted-subset donors had higher generation probabilities. When four donors were compared, the shared fraction of clonotypes was roughly 4.8% for naive CD4, more than 3% for naive CD8, 2% to 2.5% for memory CD4, and about 0.36% for memory CD8. Pairwise subsampling indicated that sequencing depth was expected to affect the degree of clonotype sharing among donors. The genetic and exposure-history diversity represented was limited by the small number of donors. Even with the large sequencing depth, rarefaction of the sorted-subset datasets indicated that sequencing was incomplete.

In regard to this clone: Its specific antigen is unknown. Qualities for individual bases were not recorded, and no much larger clone is one base off.

Using the deep immunoSEQ assay, multiplex PCR amplified TCR CDR3 regions from genomic DNA. Extracted genomic DNA from each cell subset was distributed evenly across all wells of several immunoSEQ 96-well plates, and each plate was treated as a replicate. For sorted subsets, each replicate PCR was loaded with 150 to 250 ng genomic DNA, equivalent to some 31,000 T cell genomes. Purified libraries were measured with a Qubit 3.0 fluorometer, size-checked on a Bioanalyzer 2100, and measured again with the KAPA Library Quantification kit. Every immunoSEQ 96-well plate was sequenced on a separate single-read 150-cycle Illumina NextSeq 550 flow cell. From the authors' description of their analysis: Because the immunoSEQ output held only junctional sequences and lacked quality scores, the filtering could not match the filtering applied to full-length reads. To assign V/J genes and CDR3, sequences were annotated using PyIR, a Python wrapper for IgBLAST v1.9, with IMGT germline references. Any read was removed if the V/J assignment was weak (E-value above 1e-6), the CDR3 was missing, or the read contained stop codons, out-of-frame junctions, or ambiguous translated residues. A V3J clonotype was defined by an identical inferred V gene, J gene, and CDR3 amino acid sequence. Percentage overlap between repertoires was calculated by dividing the number of shared unique clonotypes by the size of the smaller repertoire. Three approaches were used to assess repertoire richness: RTK rarefaction, the Chao1 estimator, and Recon v2.1 estimates of unobserved clonotypes. For all TCRbeta clonotypes obtained by the gDNA method from a handful of donors, generation probabilities were computed with OLGA. The immuneACCESS repertoire file appears here via TCRdb, limited to in-frame rearrangements. These files lack a portion of the clones; in checked studies, under half of the deficit traces to unresolved V genes, and the cause of the others is not known. The DNA gave D and trimming, while V, J and clone size come from that table. For this sample the table gives about 2.4 million clones, of which around 90% were detected only once. The leading ten clones occupy 0.14% of the sample.

Clipping removes 4 bases from V and 2 bases from J, with 8 as the unmatched junction base count. CDR1 and CDR2, per the germline V gene, are SGHRS and YFSETQ. The CDR3, from cysteine to phenylalanine, totals 17 residues. Just CDR3 DNA is preserved here, 51 bases in frame from base 1. The donors were healthy, HIV-negative adults who had no recently reported acute infections or vaccinations. Every donor was a Caucasian adult living in Nashville, Tennessee, USA. CD4+ T cells were enriched by magnetic negative selection, after which naive cells were positively selected on CD45RA and the negative fraction was taken as the memory subset. Blood was obtained by leukapheresis, after which PBMCs were separated by Ficoll-Histopaque density gradient centrifugation and cryopreserved in liquid nitrogen vapor phase. Purity and quantity of every magnetically sorted T cell population were checked by analytical flow cytometry. From each sorted fraction, genomic DNA was isolated and quantified by UV absorbance on a Nanodrop 2000c.

The sample taken for sequencing was naive CD4+ T cells sorted from blood. The meaning of the sample's cell subset or site label: CD45RA+ positively selected. This receptor was identified in a man between 18 and 35 years old in good health. Recombination joined TRBV5-1 with TRBJ2-7; TRBD2 agrees with 14 junctional bases. Here the CDR3 is given as CASSRGLAGEDPYEQYF. The base sequence is TGCGCCAGCAGCAGGGGACTAGCGGGAGAAGACCCCTACGAGCAGTACTTC.